The source of this T cell receptor (beta chain) is a study of cytomegalovirus exposure and HLA in healthy donors. Whole-study results and caveats: Most TCR sequences proved rare, with some public TCRs found in many donors.

Turning to this clone: Its antigen is undetermined.

This CDR3 is built from 16 residues. Germline V gene lookup returns CDR1 GTSNPN and CDR2 SVGIG (reference sequence). The V and J ends lost 0 bases and 5 bases, in that order; junction bases with no gene match: 12. Assay used: immunoSEQ multiplex PCR; TCRdb lists only in-frame clones, some missing. Here the sample spans over 200,000 clones, approximately 82% being singletons. V is TRBV30 and J is TRBJ1-2, with TRBD1 matching over 7 bases. The sequenced sample was PBMCs. The sequence was obtained from a woman under 30 in good health and CMV-seronegative. The CDR3 DNA reads TGTGCCTGGAGTGTCCCCCCGACAGGGATATCTTATGGCTACACCTTC. Translation: CAWSVPPTGISYGYTF. The full variable domain, rest sourced from reference TRBV30 and TRBJ1-2, is SQTIHQWPATLVQPVGSPLSLECTVEGTSNPNLYWYRQAAGRGLQLLFYSVGIGQISSEVPQNLSASRPQDRQFILSSKKLLLSDSGFYLCAWSVPPTGISYGYTFGSGTRLTVV.